Many counts were recorded for the clone carrying this T cell receptor (beta chain). The antigen remains undetermined. Broader study findings: Tumor Tregs overlapped most with tumor, then blood, naive CD4+ cells.

Treg sorting used a CD4+CD25+CD127-/low gate. The germline gives CDR1 DFQATT, CDR2 SNEGSKA (reference sequence). The V and J ends lost 0 bases and 0 bases respectively, with 9 bases between them. The CDR3 is 14 residues long. Semi-nested PCR with Nested Universal Primer A followed constant-region reverse priming of full-length variable regions. TCRdb fed the 5' RACE reads into MiXCR, producing one record per CDR3 protein. The data show 35,000 to 55,000 distinct CDR3 sequences, with 22% seen just once and 3.5% to 4.5% held by the top ten. Material: Tregs sorted from a lymph node. The receptor's source is a female donor with breast cancer. The chain recombines TRBV20-1 with TRBJ2-7; D gene ambiguous. Written as DNA, the CDR3 is TGCAGTGCTAGAGATCGCAGAAGCTCCTACGAGCAGTACTTC. This translates into CSARDRRSSYEQYF.